Shown below are 31 T cell receptor beta chains from a single sample sequenced in a study of cytomegalovirus exposure and HLA in healthy donors. Primers: 60 Vbeta forward and 13 Jbeta reverse. Only in-frame clones appear in the TCRdb table, and some are missing; sequencing was by immunoSEQ multiplex PCR. The table shows around 50,000 clones, with 72% occurring only once. The specimen sequenced was PBMCs. The receptors derive from a woman in her forties or fifties in good health and CMV-seropositive.

The chain carries TRBV29-1 and TRBJ1-5; D is perhaps TRBD1 (6 bases). This CDR3 contains 14 residues. The ends were cut back, 6 bases at V and 7 bases at J, with 19 bases in the middle. The germline gives CDR1 SQVTM, CDR2 ANQGSEA. The CDR3 sequence is CSVRGGGAGQPQHF. CDR3 DNA sequence: TGCAGCGTCCGAGGAGGGGGGGCAGGACAGCCCCAGCATTTT.

The V and J genes are TRBV5-6 and TRBJ2-1, with D hard to call. V lost 4 bases, J lost 8 bases, and 10 bases lay in between. CDR3 length: 12 amino acids. Germline CDR1 and CDR2: SGHDT and YYEEEE. The chain's CDR3 is CASSLGRHEQFF. CDR3 DNA: TGTGCCAGCAGCCTTGGCAGGCATGAGCAGTTCTTC. Filled out from reference TRBV5-6 and TRBJ2-1, the complete variable domain reads DAGVTQSPTHLIKTRGQQVTLRCSPKSGHDTVSWYQQALGQGPQFIFQYYEEEERQRGNFPDRFSGHQFPNYSSELNVNALLLGDSALYLCASSLGRHEQFFGPGTRLTVL.

J is TRBJ2-4 and V is TRBV7-9; a possible D gene is TRBD1 (6 bases). V gave up 4 bases and J gave up 1 base, with 11 bases separating them. From germline, CDR1 is SEHNR and CDR2 FQNEAQ (reference sequence). This CDR3 contains 15 residues. CDR3 in DNA: TGTGCCAGCAGCTCTTCAGGGGTGGCCAAAAACATTCAGTACTTC. Translated, it gives CASSSSGVAKNIQYF.

The chain has TRBV29-1 and TRBJ1-5, with a tentative D call TRBD1 (6 bases). Germline lookup yields CDR1 SQVTM and CDR2 ANQGSEA. This CDR3 comprises 13 residues. V was trimmed by 4 bases and J by 3 bases, leaving 10 bases between them. The DNA of the CDR3 is TGCAGCGTTGTGTCAGGGGACAATCAGCCCCAGCATTTT. Residues: CSVVSGDNQPQHF.

There are a few counts of this clone. The chain recombines TRBV4-3 with TRBJ1-2, with D possibly being TRBD1 (5 bases). Germline assignment: CDR1 LGHNA and CDR2 YSLEER. Trimming took 0 bases from V and 8 from J, leaving 16 bases between them. The CDR3 length is 15 residues. CDR3 residues: CASSQEEGRVDGYTF. For the CDR3, the DNA is TGCGCCAGCAGCCAAGAAGAGGGGAGGGTAGACGGCTACACCTTC.

The V call is TRBV29-1, the J call TRBJ2-1; maybe TRBD1 (6 bases). Germline V gives CDR1 SQVTM, CDR2 ANQGSEA. CDR3 length: 12 amino acids. Trimming shortened V by 1 base and J by 6 bases, and 7 bases separated the two germline ends. CDR3 sequence: CSVEGGGNEQFF. Here the CDR3 DNA reads TGCAGCGTTGAAGGAGGGGGCAATGAGCAGTTCTTC.

The V gene is TRBV15, the J gene TRBJ1-2, with 8 bases identical to TRBD1. Germline V gene data show CDR1 as LNHNV and CDR2 as YYDKDF (reference sequence). The CDR3 is made up of 13 amino acids. V lost 2 bases to trimming and J lost 5 bases; unmatched junction nucleotides: 1. The CDR3 DNA reads TGTGCCACCAGCAGACAGGGGGCTTATGGCTACACCTTC. Its translation is CATSRQGAYGYTF. The full variable domain, rest sourced from reference TRBV15 and TRBJ1-2, is DAMVIQNPRYQVTQFGKPVTLSCSQTLNHNVMYWYQQKSSQAPKLLFHYYDKDFNNEADTPDNFQSRRPNTSFCFLDIRSPGLGDTAMYLCATSRQGAYGYTFGSGTRLTVV.

The chain recombines TRBV30 with TRBJ1-1, with a possible D match to TRBD1 (6 bases). V lost 5 bases and J lost 5, with 15 bases in between. From germline, CDR1 is GTSNPN and CDR2 SVGIG (reference sequence). The CDR3 covers 13 residues. The CDR3 reads CAWAEQGWTEAFF. In DNA, the CDR3 is TGTGCCTGGGCCGAACAGGGCTGGACTGAAGCTTTCTTT.

This clone was observed once. The chain links TRBV6-1 to TRBJ1-6; D might be TRBD1 (5 bases). The germline CDR1 and CDR2 sequences are MNHNS and SASEGT. The V end was cut by 7 bases, the J end by 10 bases, with 14 bases between. CDR3 length equals 13 residues. The CDR3 bases are TGTGCCAGCACCAGGCAGGGTGACTCACCCCTCCACTTT. Its protein product is CASTRQGDSPLHF.

The gene calls are TRBV9 and TRBJ1-1; tentative D call: TRBD1 (5 bases). Germline CDR1 reads SGDLS; CDR2 reads YYNGEE. Trimming removed 4 bases from V and 2 bases from J, with 9 bases in between. CDR3 length: 13 residues. The CDR3: CASSTRGNTEAFF. In nucleotides, the CDR3 is TGTGCCAGCAGCACAAGGGGTAACACTGAAGCTTTCTTT.

The chain recombines TRBV7-3 with TRBJ2-1; tentatively, D is TRBD2 (5 bases). Trimming left V 1 base short and J 3 bases short, with 10 bases between. The CDR3 has 15 residues. In germline, CDR1 is SGHTA, CDR2 FQGTGA. CDR3 sequence (DNA): TGTGCCAGCAGCTTAAACGTGGGAGTCTACAATGAGCAGTTCTTC. Translating gives CASSLNVGVYNEQFF.

The rearrangement links TRBV2 to TRBJ1-4; tentatively, D is TRBD1 (5 bases). V lost 7 bases, J lost 2 bases, and 8 bases lay in between. Germline lookup yields CDR1 SNHLY and CDR2 FYNNEI. The CDR3 contains 13 residues. The CDR3 DNA sequence: TGTGCCAGCATTAGACAGACTAATGAAAAACTGTTTTTT. Translating gives CASIRQTNEKLFF.

The chain recombines TRBV28 with TRBJ2-1, with 8 bases fitting TRBD1. From germline, CDR1 is MDHEN and CDR2 SYDVKM. V was clipped by 3 bases and J by 6 bases; unmatched bases: 10. This CDR3 spans 16 amino acids. The CDR3 DNA follows: TGTGCCAGCAGTTTGGGAGGACAGGGTAGTAGCAATGAGCAGTTCTTC. Protein product: CASSLGGQGSSNEQFF.

This chain uses TRBV2 with TRBJ2-3; D is perhaps TRBD2 (5 bases). Deletions cut 5 bases from V and 0 bases from J, with 12 bases between. The CDR3 has 15 amino acids. Germline CDR1 and CDR2: SNHLY and FYNNEI. The CDR3 here is CASSPERISTDTQYF. The CDR3 DNA follows: TGTGCCAGCAGTCCCGAGCGGATTAGCACAGATACGCAGTATTTT.

V and J are TRBV29-1 and TRBJ1-1; no definite D call. This CDR3 is built from 13 residues. Germline V gene lookup returns CDR1 SQVTM and CDR2 ANQGSEA. Trimming shortened V by 4 bases and J by 1 base, and 10 bases separated the two germline ends. The CDR3 is CSVGQSQNTEAFF. CDR3 bases: TGCAGCGTTGGCCAGTCCCAGAACACTGAAGCTTTCTTT.

V usage is TRBV27 and J usage is TRBJ1-5; perhaps TRBD1 as D (5 bases). V was pared by 5 bases and J by 5 bases, with 19 bases between. Germline CDR1 and CDR2: MNHEY and SMNVEV (reference sequence). The CDR3 is 16 amino acids. The CDR3 is CASSRNWGVGDQPQHF. CDR3 bases: TGTGCCAGCAGTCGGAACTGGGGGGTAGGGGATCAGCCCCAGCATTTT.

This clone was seen once. The rearrangement joins TRBV7-3 to TRBJ2-1; 8 bases are shared with TRBD2. CDR1 and CDR2 (germline): SGHTA, FQGTGA. Trimming took 4 bases from V and 5 from J; bases not matched to a gene: 10. The CDR3 spans 16 residues. The CDR3 coding sequence is TGTGCCAGCAGCTCCCCTGGCGGGGGGCTCGACAATGAGCAGTTCTTC. This codes for CASSSPGGGLDNEQFF.

J is TRBJ2-7 and V is TRBV30, with a possible D match to TRBD2 (6 bases). Germline V gives CDR1 GTSNPN, CDR2 SVGIG (reference sequence). The V end was cut by 2 bases, the J end by 2 bases, with 10 bases between. CDR3 size: 13 residues. DNA for the CDR3: TGTGCCTGGAGTATGGGGGGAACCTACGAGCAGTACTTC. This gives the protein CAWSMGGTYEQYF.

The chain recombines TRBV7-2 with TRBJ2-1; no definite D call. The V end lost 2 bases, the J end lost 9 bases, and 8 bases lay between the germline ends. Germline CDR1 and CDR2: SGHTA and FQGNSA. There are 12 residues in the CDR3. The CDR3 DNA reads as TGTGCCAGCAGCTTAAAAACAATTGAGCAGTTCTTC. Translated, it gives CASSLKTIEQFF.

This clone has more than one count but fewer than ten. This chain links TRBV4-3 with TRBJ2-1; D perhaps matches TRBD2 (6 bases). The CDR3 has 17 residues. From germline, CDR1 is LGHNA and CDR2 YSLEER. V was cut by 0 bases and J by 6 bases, with 18 bases left in between. The CDR3 reads CASSQESTGVLGNEQFF. The CDR3 DNA is TGCGCCAGCAGCCAAGAATCAACGGGGGTCCTGGGCAATGAGCAGTTCTTC.

J is TRBJ2-7 and V is TRBV5-4; the match to TRBD1 covers 9 bases. The CDR3 sequence is 16 residues long. After removal of 4 bases from V and 3 bases from J, the junction contained 11 bases not matched to a gene. Germline V lookup: CDR1 SGHNT, CDR2 YYREEE (reference sequence). The CDR3: CASSTGTGRGNYEQYF. The DNA of the CDR3 is TGTGCCAGCAGCACCGGGACAGGGAGGGGAAACTACGAGCAGTACTTC.

The chain couples TRBV6-5 to TRBJ2-1; 7 positions match TRBD1. V dropped 6 bases and J dropped 0; count of bases not matched to a gene: 5. Germline V CDR1 and CDR2: MNHEY, SVGAGI. This CDR3 comprises 15 residues. This chain's CDR3 is CASSLGQSSYNEQFF. DNA of the CDR3: TGTGCCAGCAGCCTGGGACAGAGCTCCTACAATGAGCAGTTCTTC.

The chain combines TRBV7-9 with TRBJ1-1; 7 bases are shared with TRBD1. Germline V gene sequence: CDR1 SEHNR, CDR2 FQNEAQ (reference sequence). There are 13 residues in the CDR3. The trim removed 3 bases at V and 7 bases at J, leaving 5 bases unmatched. The CDR3 nucleotides read TGTGCCAGCAGCTTGAGGCAGGGGGGTGAAGCTTTCTTT. Residues: CASSLRQGGEAFF.

V and J are TRBV28 and TRBJ1-1, with a weak D call TRBD1 (6 bases). CDR3 length: 14 amino acids. The germline gives CDR1 MDHEN, CDR2 SYDVKM. Trimming pared 6 bases from V and 5 bases from J, leaving 16 bases between. The CDR3 here is CASRINRVQTEAFF. The DNA for the CDR3 is TGTGCCAGCAGGATAAACAGGGTACAGACTGAAGCTTTCTTT.

The V call is TRBV15, the J call TRBJ2-1; D is possibly TRBD1 (5 bases). The germline V and J ends were trimmed by 0 bases and 10 bases, with 19 bases remaining between them. This CDR3 contains 16 residues. CDR1 and CDR2 from the germline V gene are LNHNV and YYDKDF (reference sequence). This CDR3 reads CATSRDRAPTPGEQFF. The CDR3 DNA reads TGTGCCACCAGCAGAGATCGGGCCCCAACCCCAGGGGAGCAGTTCTTC.

The chain links TRBV4-3 to TRBJ2-2, with a tentative D call TRBD1 (6 bases). Trimming removed 4 bases at V and 1 base at J, with 7 bases between. The CDR3 totals 14 residues. In germline, CDR1 is LGHNA, CDR2 YSLEER. CDR3 sequence: CASSPTGNTGELFF. The CDR3 DNA reads TGCGCCAGCAGCCCGACAGGGAACACCGGGGAGCTGTTTTTT.

The rearrangement uses TRBV11-2 and TRBJ2-2; TRBD1 aligns across 12 bases. The CDR3 has 18 residues. After removal of 2 bases from V and 5 bases from J, the junction contained 9 bases not matched to a gene. CDR1 SGHAT and CDR2 FQNNGV come from the germline V gene. The CDR3 bases are TGTGCCAGCAGCTTAAGCTCTATGGGACAGGGGGCGACCGGGGAGCTGTTTTTT. It yields the protein CASSLSSMGQGATGELFF.

V is TRBV5-1 and J is TRBJ2-1, with a tentative D call TRBD2 (6 bases). From germline, CDR1 is SGHRS and CDR2 YFSETQ. V lost 4 bases to trimming and J lost 10 bases, with 15 bases between them. This CDR3 has 13 amino acids. Written as DNA, the CDR3 is TGCGCCAGCAGCAAGGGACTCCTCGCAGAGCAGTTCTTC. This encodes CASSKGLLAEQFF. Full variable domain (remainder filled in from reference TRBV5-1 and TRBJ2-1): KAGVTQTPRYLIKTRGQQVTLSCSPISGHRSVSWYQQTPGQGLQFLFEYFSETQRNKGNFPGRFSGRQFSNSRSEMNVSTLELGDSALYLCASSKGLLAEQFFGPGTRLTVL.

The chain has TRBV6-6 and TRBJ1-2; D perhaps matches TRBD1 (6 bases). Trimming cost V 2 bases and J 5 bases, with 12 bases left between them. Germline values: CDR1 MNHNY, CDR2 SVGAGI (reference sequence). The CDR3 consists of 14 residues. This chain's CDR3 is CASSYTLGGYGYTF. The CDR3 region has the DNA TGTGCCAGCAGTTACACCCTAGGGGGATATGGCTACACCTTC.

Concerning this clone itself: Distinct nucleotide sequences in the sample also encode this CDR3. This chain connects TRBV7-2 to TRBJ2-7; 7 bases align to TRBD1. V lost 5 bases, J lost 0 bases, and 4 bases stayed unmatched. Germline assignment: CDR1 SGHTA and CDR2 FQGNSA. This CDR3 is 14 amino acids long. The CDR3 sequence is CASSRDRASYEQYF. The DNA for the CDR3 is TGTGCCAGCAGCCGAGACAGGGCCTCCTACGAGCAGTACTTC.

The chain links TRBV2 to TRBJ1-5, with unresolved D. The ends were cut back, 4 bases at V and 2 bases at J, with 9 bases in the middle. The CDR3 length is 14 residues. The germline V gene has CDR1 SNHLY and CDR2 FYNNEI. CDR3 in amino acids: CASSVEWGNQPQHF. The DNA of the CDR3 is TGTGCCAGCAGTGTGGAGTGGGGCAATCAGCCCCAGCATTTT.